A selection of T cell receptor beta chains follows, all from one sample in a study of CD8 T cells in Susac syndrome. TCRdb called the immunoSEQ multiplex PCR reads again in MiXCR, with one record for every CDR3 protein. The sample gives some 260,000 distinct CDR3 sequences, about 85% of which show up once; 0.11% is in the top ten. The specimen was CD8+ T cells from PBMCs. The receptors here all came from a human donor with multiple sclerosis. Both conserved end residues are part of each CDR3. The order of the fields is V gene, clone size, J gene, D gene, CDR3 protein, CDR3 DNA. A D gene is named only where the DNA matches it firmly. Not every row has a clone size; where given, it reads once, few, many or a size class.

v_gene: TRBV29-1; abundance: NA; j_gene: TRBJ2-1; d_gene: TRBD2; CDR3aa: CSATGTRKYNEQFF; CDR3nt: TGCAGCGCCACCGGGACTAGGAAATACAATGAGCAGTTCTTC
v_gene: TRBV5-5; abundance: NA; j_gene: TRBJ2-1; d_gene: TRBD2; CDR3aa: CASSPQRGGSAYEQFF; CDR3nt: TGTGCCAGCAGCCCGCAACGGGGCGGGAGTGCCTATGAGCAGTTCTTC
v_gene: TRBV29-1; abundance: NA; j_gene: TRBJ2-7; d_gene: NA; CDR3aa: CSVERLKTYEQYF; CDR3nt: TGCAGCGTTGAGCGGCTGAAGACCTACGAGCAGTACTTC
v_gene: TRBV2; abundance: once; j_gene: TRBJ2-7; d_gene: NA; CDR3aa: CASSEAVGLTCEQYF; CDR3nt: TGTGCCAGCAGTGAAGCGGTGGGACTTACTTGCGAGCAGTACTTC
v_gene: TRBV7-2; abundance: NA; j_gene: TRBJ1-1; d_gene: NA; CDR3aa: CASSLTLQGTMNTEAFF; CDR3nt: TGTGCCAGCAGCTTAACCCTCCAGGGAACCATGAACACTGAAGCTTTCTTT
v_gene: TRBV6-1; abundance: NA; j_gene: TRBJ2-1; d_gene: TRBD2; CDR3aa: CASSEGPAGRIGGGNEQFF; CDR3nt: TGTGCCAGCAGTGAGGGCCCAGCGGGACGTATTGGTGGGGGCAATGAGCAGTTCTTC
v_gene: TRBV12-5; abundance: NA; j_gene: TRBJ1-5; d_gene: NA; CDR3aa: CASGPGQSSNQPQHF; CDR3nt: TGTGCTAGTGGTCCGGGACAAAGCAGCAATCAGCCCCAGCATTTT
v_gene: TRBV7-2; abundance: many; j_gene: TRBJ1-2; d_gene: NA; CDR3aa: CASSLDGYTF; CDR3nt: TGTGCCAGCAGCTTAGATGGCTACACCTTC
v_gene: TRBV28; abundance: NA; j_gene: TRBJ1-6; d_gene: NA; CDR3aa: CASSLGTPLHF; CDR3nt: TGTGCCAGCAGTTTGGGGACACCCCTCCACTTT
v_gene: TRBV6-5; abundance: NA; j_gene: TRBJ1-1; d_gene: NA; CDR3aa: CASSYSRERNTEAFF; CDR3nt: TGTGCCAGCAGTTACTCAAGGGAGAGGAACACTGAAGCTTTCTTT
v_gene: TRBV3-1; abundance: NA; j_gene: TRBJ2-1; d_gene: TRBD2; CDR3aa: CASTLPGTSGREQFF; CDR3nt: TGTGCCAGCACCCTTCCCGGGACTAGCGGACGGGAGCAGTTCTTC
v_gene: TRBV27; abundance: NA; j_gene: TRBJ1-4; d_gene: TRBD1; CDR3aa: CASSPQGAVNEKLFF; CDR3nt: TGTGCCAGCAGTCCACAGGGGGCGGTTAATGAAAAACTGTTTTTT
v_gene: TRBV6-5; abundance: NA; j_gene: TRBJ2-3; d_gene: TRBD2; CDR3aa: CASSSSGSGTDTQYF; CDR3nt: TGTGCCAGCAGTTCGAGCGGGAGTGGGACAGATACGCAGTATTTT
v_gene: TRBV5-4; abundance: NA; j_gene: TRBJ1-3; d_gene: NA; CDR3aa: CASSLFADLSGNTIYF; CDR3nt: TGTGCCAGCAGCTTGTTCGCGGACCTCTCTGGAAACACCATATATTTT
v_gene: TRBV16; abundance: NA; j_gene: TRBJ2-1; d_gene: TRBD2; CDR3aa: CASSQFAGTRFLSEQFF; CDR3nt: TGTGCCAGCAGCCAATTCGCCGGGACTAGGTTTTTGAGTGAGCAGTTCTTC
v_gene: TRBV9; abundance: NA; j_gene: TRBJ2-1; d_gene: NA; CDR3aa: CASSPGGEPLFEQFF; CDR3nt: TGTGCCAGCAGCCCAGGGGGGGAGCCACTTTTTGAGCAGTTCTTC
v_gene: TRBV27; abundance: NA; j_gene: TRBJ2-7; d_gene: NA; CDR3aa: CASSKPDREQYF; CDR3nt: TGTGCCAGCAGTAAACCCGATCGGGAGCAGTACTTC
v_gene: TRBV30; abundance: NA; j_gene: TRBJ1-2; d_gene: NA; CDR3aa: CAWPWQDDGYTF; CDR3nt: TGTGCCTGGCCGTGGCAGGATGATGGCTACACCTTC
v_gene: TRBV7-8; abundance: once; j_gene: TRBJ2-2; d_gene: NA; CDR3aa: CASTFAEELFF; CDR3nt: TGTGCCAGCACCTTTGCGGAGGAGCTGTTTTTT
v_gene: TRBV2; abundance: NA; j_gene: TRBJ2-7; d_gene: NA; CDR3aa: CASAGPNHSYEQYF; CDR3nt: TGTGCCAGCGCGGGACCAAACCACTCCTACGAGCAGTACTTC
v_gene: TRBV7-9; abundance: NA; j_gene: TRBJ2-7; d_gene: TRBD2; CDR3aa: CASSWESGTSYEQYF; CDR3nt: TGTGCCAGCAGCTGGGAGTCCGGGACTAGCTACGAGCAGTACTTC
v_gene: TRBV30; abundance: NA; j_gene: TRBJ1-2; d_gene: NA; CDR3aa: CAWMRIGPYGYTF; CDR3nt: TGTGCCTGGATGCGTATCGGACCCTATGGCTACACCTTC
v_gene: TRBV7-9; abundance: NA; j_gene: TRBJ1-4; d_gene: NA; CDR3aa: CASSSTWTGANEKLFF; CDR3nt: TGTGCCAGCAGCTCCACTTGGACGGGTGCTAATGAAAAACTGTTTTTT
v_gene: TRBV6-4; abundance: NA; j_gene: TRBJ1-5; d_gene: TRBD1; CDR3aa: CASQRGTGNQPQHF; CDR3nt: TGTGCCAGTCAGCGGGGGACAGGCAATCAGCCCCAGCATTTT
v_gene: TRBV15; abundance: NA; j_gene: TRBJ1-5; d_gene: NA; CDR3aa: CATSRARPSSINSNQPQHF; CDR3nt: TGTGCCACCAGCAGGGCTAGGCCCTCCAGTATTAATAGCAATCAGCCCCAGCATTTT
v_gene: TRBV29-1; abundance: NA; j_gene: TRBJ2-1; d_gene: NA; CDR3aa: CSVRSDNEQFF; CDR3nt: TGCAGCGTTCGGTCGGACAATGAGCAGTTCTTC